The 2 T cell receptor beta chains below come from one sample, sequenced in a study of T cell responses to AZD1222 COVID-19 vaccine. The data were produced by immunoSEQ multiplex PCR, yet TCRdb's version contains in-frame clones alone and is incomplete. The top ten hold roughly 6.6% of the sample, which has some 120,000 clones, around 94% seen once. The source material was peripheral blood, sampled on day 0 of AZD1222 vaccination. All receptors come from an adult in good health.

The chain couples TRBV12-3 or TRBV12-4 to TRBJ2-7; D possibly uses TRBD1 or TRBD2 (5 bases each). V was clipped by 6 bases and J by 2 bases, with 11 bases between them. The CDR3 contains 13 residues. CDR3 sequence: CASRSGRTYEQYF. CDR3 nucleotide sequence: TGTGCCAGCAGATCGGGACGGACCTACGAGCAGTACTTC.

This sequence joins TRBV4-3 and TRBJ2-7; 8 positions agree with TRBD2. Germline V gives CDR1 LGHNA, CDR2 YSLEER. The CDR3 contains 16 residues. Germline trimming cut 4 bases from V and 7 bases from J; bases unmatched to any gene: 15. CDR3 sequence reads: CASSLIKAGAAWEQYF. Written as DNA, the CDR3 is TGCGCCAGCAGCCTCATCAAAGCGGGAGCCGCCTGGGAGCAGTACTTC.